The clone carrying this T cell receptor (beta chain) is labeled as medium-sized (0.01 to 0.1%). Antigen specificity is unknown. The data originate from a study of T and B cells in COVID-19 patients. For the study at large: Recovered patients mostly had mild to moderate COVID-19 managed as outpatients. Median age was about 30 years in the recovered cohort and 60 to 80 years in the active-infection cohort. Study-level results: Early severe-case samples and blood from mildly ill patients during symptoms were in short supply. Highly clonal in active COVID-19, TRB repertoires exceeded healthy-donor diversity and richness at recovery.

TRB rearrangements were amplified by multiplex PCR with BIOMED2 TRB-A/B primers. TCRdb ran MiXCR on the multiplex PCR reads and lists one entry per CDR3 protein. The table has under 6,500 distinct CDR3 sequences, 25% to 30% seen once. The CDR3 spans 14 residues. CDR1 and CDR2 (germline): KGHSH, LQKENI. V lost 4 bases and J lost 2, with 9 bases in between. TRB was amplified from about 250-500 ng of blood genomic DNA. The rearrangement uses TRBV18 and TRBJ1-3; D is uncertain. Sequencing used blood. The TCR sequence derives from a human donor with active COVID-19. In nucleotides, the CDR3 is TGTGCCAGCTCACTCGAGATAACTGGAAACACCATATATTTT. Protein sequence: CASSLEITGNTIYF.